This entry lists 24 T cell receptor beta chains sequenced from one sample in a study of OX40 agonist ivuxolimab in advanced cancers. The repertoire was sequenced with immunoSEQ multiplex PCR; TCRdb's copy has only in-frame clones and lacks some. The sample lists about 46,000 clones, 87% seen once, with around 14% in the top ten. This material consisted of CD4+ or CD8+ T cells sorted from blood, taken in a trial of the OX40 agonist ivuxolimab. The receptors derive from an adult with an advanced solid tumor such as melanoma, head and neck, liver or kidney cancer.

V and J are TRBV6-5 and TRBJ1-5; D call uncertain. CDR1 MNHEY and CDR2 SVGAGI come from the germline V gene. V was pared by 7 bases and J by 5 bases, with 12 bases between. The CDR3 loop spans 13 amino acids. CDR3 DNA: TGTGCCAGCAATGTCCAGCCTCATCAGCCCCAGCATTTT. It translates to CASNVQPHQPQHF.

This chain links TRBV28 with TRBJ1-2, with a tentative D call TRBD1 (5 bases). Germline values: CDR1 MDHEN, CDR2 SYDVKM. Trimming cost V 3 bases and J 2 bases, with 10 bases left between them. The CDR3 extends over 14 amino acids. CDR3 DNA: TGTGCCAGCAGTTTGAGGGGAATAAACTATGGCTACACCTTC. It codes for CASSLRGINYGYTF.

This chain connects TRBV11-3 to TRBJ2-1; 15 bases match TRBD2. The CDR3 runs to 18 residues. V trimming: 4 bases; J trimming: 7 bases; junction bases outside the gene matches: 11. Germline CDR1 and CDR2: SGHNT and YENEEA. In DNA, the CDR3 is TGTGCCAGCAGCTCGGGTGGACTAGCGGGAGGGCCAGGTAATGAGCAGTTCTTC. It specifies CASSSGGLAGGPGNEQFF.

The chain links TRBV9 to TRBJ2-3; TRBD2 matches 8 bases. This CDR3 is 14 amino acids long. V dropped 7 bases and J dropped 2; count of bases not matched to a gene: 6. The V gene's germline CDR1 is SGDLS and CDR2 YYNGEE. CDR3 DNA sequence: TGTGCCAGCGCCTTAGCGGGGTCCACAGATACGCAGTATTTT. Amino acids: CASALAGSTDTQYF.

The CDR3 sequence is CASSLFSGNEQFF. The CDR3 DNA reads TGTGCCAGCAGCTTATTTTCGGGCAATGAGCAGTTCTTC. The rearrangement links TRBV7-8 to TRBJ2-1, with D unresolved. The V end lost 2 bases, the J end lost 6 bases, and 8 bases lay between the germline ends. CDR1 and CDR2 (germline): SGHVS, FQNEAQ. The CDR3 runs to 13 residues. The variable domain in full, completed from reference TRBV7-8 and TRBJ2-1, reads GAGVSQSPRYKVAKRGQDVALRCDPISGHVSLFWYQQALGQGPEFLTYFQNEAQLDKSGLPSDRFFAERPEGSVSTLKIQRTQQEDSAVYLCASSLFSGNEQFFGPGTRLTVL.

CDR3 loop: CASSIVPGGSTEAFF. For the CDR3, the DNA is TGTGCCAGTAGTATAGTCCCAGGGGGCAGTACTGAAGCTTTCTTT. The chain recombines TRBV19 with TRBJ1-1; 8 bases align to TRBD1. The germline CDR1 and CDR2 sequences are LNHDA and SQIVND (reference sequence). The CDR3 runs 15 residues. The trim removed 1 base at V and 5 bases at J, leaving 6 bases unmatched.

This clone was recorded a few times. J is TRBJ1-1 and V is TRBV10-3; unclear D gene. CDR1 and CDR2 (germline): ENHRY, SYGVKD. V shed 4 bases and J shed 0 bases, with 9 bases lying between them. The CDR3 is made up of 14 amino acids. CDR3 amino acids: CAISGVPLNTEAFF. Written as DNA, the CDR3 is TGTGCCATCAGTGGCGTTCCCTTGAACACTGAAGCTTTCTTT.

The chain carries TRBV5-1 and TRBJ1-2; TRBD1 agrees at 9 bases. Trimming at V came to 4 bases and at J to 4 bases, leaving 20 bases not matched to a gene. This CDR3 region has 19 residues. CDR1 SGHRS and CDR2 YFSETQ come from the germline V gene. The DNA of the CDR3 is TGCGCCAGCAGCACTACCGGGACAGGGACACCCGACATGGGCTATGGCTACACCTTC. It yields the protein CASSTTGTGTPDMGYGYTF.

This clone has more than one count but fewer than ten. The chain recombines TRBV7-2 with TRBJ2-5; maybe TRBD2 (5 bases). The CDR3 has 13 residues. CDR1 is SGHTA, CDR2 FQGNSA, per germline. The V gene lost 5 bases and the J gene lost 4 bases, with 11 bases spanning the gap. The CDR3 nucleotides are TGTGCCAGCAGCCGAGCCGGACTAGAGACCCAGTACTTC. Encoded protein: CASSRAGLETQYF.

The rearrangement links TRBV6-5 to TRBJ2-2; no definite D call. The CDR3 is 16 residues long. In germline, CDR1 is MNHEY, CDR2 SVGAGI. Trimming left V 0 bases short and J 2 bases short, with 10 bases between. This CDR3 reads CASSYSMMGNTGELFF. In nucleotides, the CDR3 is TGTGCCAGCAGTTACTCGATGATGGGAAACACCGGGGAGCTGTTTTTT.

The chain couples TRBV4-1 to TRBJ1-5; TRBD1 aligns across 8 bases. The ends lost 3 bases at V and 4 bases at J; junction bases unmatched: 8. This CDR3 is built from 16 residues. Looked up from germline, CDR1 is MGHRA and CDR2 is YSYEKL. CDR3 sequence reads: CASSQAKGQGNQPQHF. The CDR3 coding sequence is TGCGCCAGCAGCCAGGCAAAAGGACAGGGAAATCAGCCCCAGCATTTT.

The rearrangement uses TRBV11-2 and TRBJ2-1; 10 positions agree with TRBD2. Germline V gene data show CDR1 as SGHAT and CDR2 as FQNNGV. The CDR3 contains 15 residues. V trimming: 5 bases; J trimming: 1 base; junction bases outside the gene matches: 2. DNA of the CDR3: TGTGCCAGCAGCAAAGCGGGAGGGTCCTACAATGAGCAGTTCTTC. As protein: CASSKAGGSYNEQFF.

This clone qualifies as large. The chain carries TRBV19 and TRBJ1-1, with a tentative D call TRBD1 (5 bases). Per the germline V gene, CDR1 is LNHDA and CDR2 is SQIVND (reference sequence). V lost 4 bases, J lost 7 bases, and 13 bases lay in between. This CDR3 is built from 13 residues. The CDR3 sequence: CASSSTGTREAFF. The CDR3 region has the DNA TGTGCCAGTAGTAGTACCGGGACGCGTGAAGCTTTCTTT.

This chain uses TRBV5-1 with TRBJ2-3, with TRBD2 identical over 12 bases. The CDR3 runs 15 residues. V trimming: 3 bases; J trimming: 2 bases; junction bases outside the gene matches: 1. Germline values: CDR1 SGHRS, CDR2 YFSETQ. CDR3 sequence: CASSWTSGITDTQYF. In nucleotides, the CDR3 is TGCGCCAGCAGCTGGACTAGCGGGATCACAGATACGCAGTATTTT.

The J gene is TRBJ2-1, the V gene TRBV23-1; no clear D gene. TRBV23-1 is reported as an ORF; its role is uncertain. V lost 0 bases and J 0 bases, leaving 15 bases between the germline ends. The CDR3 sequence is 18 residues long. The DNA for the CDR3 is TGCGCCAGCAGTCAATCACCGGCTAGTCTACGCTCCTACAATGAGCAGTTCTTC. It encodes CASSQSPASLRSYNEQFF.

J is TRBJ2-7 and V is TRBV5-1, with 11 positions matching TRBD1. CDR3 size: 15 residues. Germline lookup yields CDR1 SGHRS and CDR2 YFSETQ. The ends lost 4 bases at V and 3 bases at J; junction bases unmatched: 6. This CDR3 reads CASSGGTGGFYEQYF. DNA for the CDR3: TGCGCCAGCAGCGGAGGGACAGGGGGGTTCTACGAGCAGTACTTC.

This sequence joins TRBV6-5 and TRBJ2-3; the D gene could be TRBD1 or TRBD2 (5 bases each). Germline V lookup: CDR1 MNHEY, CDR2 SVGAGI. V was shortened by 6 bases and J by 4 bases, with 14 bases between the two germline ends. The CDR3 has 14 amino acids. The CDR3 bases are TGTGCCAGCAGAAGGGACCTCATCGCAGATACGCAGTATTTT. Residues: CASRRDLIADTQYF.

This clone has a handful of counts. The V and J genes are TRBV18 and TRBJ1-5; D ambiguous. V gave up 0 bases and J gave up 2 bases, with 5 bases separating them. CDR1 KGHSH and CDR2 LQKENI come from the germline V gene. This CDR3 is built from 14 residues. The CDR3 DNA is TGTGCCAGCTCACCACCGACCGGCAATCAGCCCCAGCATTTT. Translated, it gives CASSPPTGNQPQHF.

This clone was observed a single time. The chain combines TRBV5-8 with TRBJ2-2; 8 bases align to TRBD1. V was clipped by 5 bases and J by 5 bases; unmatched bases: 5. The CDR3 extends over 14 amino acids. Germline values: CDR1 SGHTS, CDR2 YDEGEE. The CDR3 coding sequence is TGTGCCAGCAGATTGAGACAGGGGACCGGGGAGCTGTTTTTT. As protein: CASRLRQGTGELFF. The whole variable domain, remainder taken from reference TRBV5-8 and TRBJ2-2, is EAGVTQSPTHLIKTRGQQATLRCSPISGHTSVYWYQQALGLGLQFLLWYDEGEERNRGNFPPRFSGRQFPNYSSELNVNALELEDSALYLCASRLRQGTGELFFGEGSRLTVL.

This chain links TRBV11-2 with TRBJ2-1; 9 nucleotides match TRBD1. Germline values: CDR1 SGHAT, CDR2 FQNNGV. With 0 bases clipped from V and 9 bases from J, the junction kept 9 bases outside the gene matches. This CDR3 comprises 16 residues. CDR3 in DNA: TGTGCCAGCAGCTTAGATGTTTGGACAGGGGTCGGTGAGCAGTTCTTC. Translating gives CASSLDVWTGVGEQFF.

The chain uses TRBV7-2 and TRBJ1-1; TRBD1 might be the D (5 bases). The CDR3 spans 13 residues. The V gene lost 2 bases and the J gene lost 7 bases, with 11 bases spanning the gap. Germline V CDR1 and CDR2: SGHTA, FQGNSA. The CDR3 nucleotides read TGTGCCAGCAGCTTAAGGGTCGGACATGAAGCTTTCTTT. Translated: CASSLRVGHEAFF.

The rearrangement links TRBV6-6 to TRBJ2-7, with 14 bases matching TRBD2. Germline CDR1 MNHNY, CDR2 SVGAGI (reference sequence). V dropped 10 bases and J dropped 3; count of bases not matched to a gene: 8. The CDR3 has 15 amino acids. The CDR3: CATKMTSGRGYEQYF. The CDR3 coding sequence is TGTGCCACCAAGATGACTAGCGGGAGGGGCTACGAGCAGTACTTC.

The CDR3 coding sequence is TGTGCCAGCAGTTTATCCCCCGAGGGCAACGAGCAGTACTTC. Translated, it gives CASSLSPEGNEQYF. The chain links TRBV27 to TRBJ2-7, with a tentative D call TRBD2 (5 bases). CDR1 is MNHEY, CDR2 SMNVEV, per germline (reference sequence). This CDR3 is built from 14 residues. Trimming stripped 0 bases from V and 5 bases from J, with 11 bases between.

Worth noting for this clone: This may be a read error: a much more frequent sequence differs by one nucleotide. This rearrangement joins TRBV7-9 to TRBJ2-3; 7 positions agree with TRBD2. V lost 4 bases to trimming and J lost 4 bases; unmatched junction nucleotides: 11. Germline values: CDR1 SEHNR, CDR2 FQNEAQ (reference sequence). The CDR3 contains 16 residues. CDR3 residues: CASSSSQGREADTQYF. The CDR3, as DNA: TGTGCCAGCAGCTCAAGTCAAGGACGGGAGGCAGATACGCAGTATTTT.